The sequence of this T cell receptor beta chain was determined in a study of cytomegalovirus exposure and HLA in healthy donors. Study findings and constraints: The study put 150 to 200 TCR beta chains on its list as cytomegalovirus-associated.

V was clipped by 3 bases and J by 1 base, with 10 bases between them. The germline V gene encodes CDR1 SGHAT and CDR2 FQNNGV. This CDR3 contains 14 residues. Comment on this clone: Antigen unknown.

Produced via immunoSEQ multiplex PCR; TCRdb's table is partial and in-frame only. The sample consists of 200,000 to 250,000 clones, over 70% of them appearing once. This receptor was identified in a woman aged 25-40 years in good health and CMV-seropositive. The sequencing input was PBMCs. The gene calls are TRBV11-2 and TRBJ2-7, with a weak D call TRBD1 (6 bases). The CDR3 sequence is CASSLTQGSYEQYF. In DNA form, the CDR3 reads TGTGCCAGCAGCTTGACACAGGGTTCCTACGAGCAGTACTTC. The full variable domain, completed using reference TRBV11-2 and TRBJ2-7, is EAGVAQSPRYKIIEKRQSVAFWCNPISGHATLYWYQQILGQGPKLLIQFQNNGVVDDSQLPKDRFSAERLKGVDSTLKIQPAKLEDSAVYLCASSLTQGSYEQYFGPGTRLTVT.